What follows are 5 T cell receptor beta chains derived from one specimen sequenced in a study of early T cells in non-severe SARS-CoV-2 infection. Via MiXCR, TCRdb re-called the 5' RACE reads, giving one row per CDR3 protein. The data contain about 60,000 distinct CDR3 sequences, roughly an eighth of them singletons. Specimen: whole blood. All receptors derive from an adult who was a healthcare worker with PCR-confirmed SARS-CoV-2 infection or an uninfected control (not recorded which).

This clonotype was recorded at least ten times. This sequence joins TRBV10-3 and TRBJ1-3; possible D gene TRBD1, 6 bases. The CDR3 has 15 amino acids. Germline V gene lookup returns CDR1 ENHRY and CDR2 SYGVKD. Trimming removed 1 base from V and 0 bases from J, with 7 bases in between. CDR3: CAISEWTVSGNTIYF. Here the CDR3 DNA reads TGTGCCATCAGTGAGTGGACAGTCTCTGGAAACACCATATATTTT.

The chain is built from TRBV29-1 and TRBJ1-1; D is uncertain. The germline gives CDR1 SQVTM, CDR2 ANQGSEA. The CDR3 consists of 8 residues. Trimming took 5 bases from V and 10 from J, leaving 5 bases between them. CDR3 sequence reads: CSVPPAFF. The CDR3 nucleotides are TGCAGCGTTCCGCCAGCTTTCTTT.

This clonotype was seen a handful of times. The V and J genes are TRBV20-1 and TRBJ1-3; 8 nucleotides line up with TRBD1. V shed 1 base and J 6 bases; nucleotides not matched to a gene: 2. This CDR3 has 13 residues. Germline assignment: CDR1 DFQATT and CDR2 SNEGSKA (reference sequence). The DNA of the CDR3 is TGCAGTGCTAGAGGACAGGGGACAAACACCATATATTTT. This codes for CSARGQGTNTIYF.

This sequence joins TRBV29-1 and TRBJ2-3; D perhaps matches TRBD2 (6 bases). Trimming took off 1 base at V and 5 bases at J, with 7 bases between the two ends. Germline V gene sequence: CDR1 SQVTM, CDR2 ANQGSEA. The CDR3 sequence is 12 residues long. The CDR3 DNA reads as TGCAGCGTTGAAGGAGCGGGAGATACGCAGTATTTT. Translating it yields CSVEGAGDTQYF.

The gene calls are TRBV7-6 and TRBJ1-1; D uncertain. This CDR3 contains 12 residues. The V and J ends lost 5 bases and 5 bases respectively, with 9 bases between them. Per germline, CDR1 SGHVS and CDR2 FNYEAQ. CDR3 residues: CASSPIGTEAFF. CDR3 coding DNA: TGTGCCAGCAGCCCCATAGGGACTGAAGCTTTCTTT. The full variable domain, with the rest looked up from reference TRBV7-6 and TRBJ1-1, is GAGVSQSPRYKVTKRGQDVALRCDPISGHVSLYWYRQALGQGPEFLTYFNYEAQQDKSGLPNDRFSAERPEGSISTLTIQRTEQRDSAMYRCASSPIGTEAFFGQGTRLTVV.